Listed here is a single TCR beta chain. Its antigen is currently not known. Per-nucleotide qualities are absent, and no much larger clonotype sits a single base away. For the CD8 naive samples, CD45RO-negative cells were positively selected for CCR7, yielding a CD45RA+CCR7+ population from which TemRA cells were excluded. The donors were healthy, HIV-negative adults who had no recently reported acute infections or vaccinations. Every donor was a Caucasian adult residing in Nashville, Tennessee, USA. Blood was collected by leukapheresis, and PBMCs were isolated by Ficoll-Histopaque density gradient centrifugation and then cryopreserved in liquid nitrogen vapor phase. Analytical flow cytometry was used to check the purity and quantity of each magnetically sorted T cell population. Genomic DNA was isolated from each sorted fraction and quantified by UV absorbance on a Nanodrop 2000c. The junction shows trimming of 3 bases on V and 3 bases on J, and the gene matches do not reach 4 bases of it. From cysteine to phenylalanine, the CDR3 is 14 amino acids long. CDR3 DNA only is kept here, 42 bases in frame from base 1. Based on the germline V gene, the CDR1 and CDR2 sequences are MDHEN and SYDVKM.

TCR CDR3 regions were amplified from genomic DNA by multiplex PCR using the deep immunoSEQ assay. Genomic DNA extracted from each cell subset was distributed evenly over all wells of several immunoSEQ 96-well plates, and each plate served as one replicate. For sorted subsets, around 0.2 ug of genomic DNA, equivalent to some 33,000 T cell genomes, went into each replicate PCR. The purified libraries were quantified using a Qubit 3.0 fluorometer, sized with a Bioanalyzer 2100, and then quantified again using the KAPA Library Quantification kit. A separate single-read 150-cycle Illumina NextSeq 550 flow cell was used to sequence each immunoSEQ 96-well plate. In the authors' own workflow: Because the immunoSEQ output included only junctional sequences and no quality scores, the filtering could not be the same as the filtering used for full-length reads. Sequences were annotated with PyIR, a Python wrapper for IgBLAST v1.9, and V/J genes and CDR3 were assigned using IMGT germline references. Reads were filtered out if the reads had weak V/J assignments (E-value above 1e-6), no CDR3, stop codons, out-of-frame junctions, or ambiguous translated residues. V3J clonotypes were defined as sequences sharing an identical inferred V gene, J gene, and CDR3 amino acid sequence. Percentage overlap between repertoires was computed as shared unique clonotypes divided by the size of the smaller repertoire. Repertoire richness was assessed with RTK rarefaction, the Chao1 estimator, and Recon v2.1 estimates of unobserved clonotypes. Generation probabilities for all TCRbeta clonotypes obtained by the gDNA method from several donors were computed using OLGA. The table was pulled from immuneACCESS by TCRdb, which kept in-frame rearrangements only. Such tables lose some clones; where checked, under half of the loss comes from unresolved V genes, and the rest has no known cause. The V and J calls and the clone size are those of that table, but D and trimming were determined from the DNA. Across this sample there are over 2,000,000 clones, with just over 90% seen only once. More than 1.5% of the sample belongs to the ten largest clones.

This specimen comes from a study of shared clonotypes between healthy human individuals (dated by TCRdb to between 2020 and 2021). As for the study more broadly: The cohort included three men and two women between 18 and 49 years of age. For each donor, three plates each were used for CD4 naive and CD4 memory, two plates were used for CD8 naive, and one plate was used for CD8 memory. To estimate repertoire size and how much clonotype sharing occurs between individuals, the study deeply sequenced the blood TCR repertoires of five healthy adults. To increase sequencing depth and limit assay-specific biases, TCR repertoire library preparation and sequencing were carried out by different laboratories using diverse techniques. Each donor's leukapheresis produced roughly between about 0.9 and 9.5 billion PBMCs. Paper-wide results and their limitations: The genetic and exposure-history diversity represented was limited by the small number of donors. Across four donors, approximately 5% of naive CD4, more than 3% of naive CD8, roughly 2.3% of memory CD4, and 0.3% to 0.45% of memory CD8 clonotypes were shared. Based on pairwise subsampling, the degree of clonotype sharing among donors was expected to be affected by sequencing depth. Compared with non-shared clonotypes, the clonotypes found in all four sorted-subset donors had higher generation probabilities. Naive subsets generally had larger estimated clonotype richness than memory subsets. Sampling was restricted to blood, and TCR repertoires in tissue are likely to differ from TCR repertoires in blood. Rarefaction of sorted-subset datasets indicated incomplete sequencing despite the large sequencing depth.

This sequence uses TRBV28 and TRBJ2-7; TRBD2 fits 8 bases in the junction. This TCR was sampled from a man younger than 30 in good health. Some clones in this sample may be carry-over from other donors' samples. The sequenced sample consisted of naive CD8+ T cells from PBMCs. The sample's cell subset or site label, in plain terms: CD45RA+CCR7+. The CDR3 corresponds to CASSFTSGVYEQYF. The DNA reads as follows: TGTGCCAGCAGTTTTACTAGCGGAGTCTACGAGCAGTACTTC.